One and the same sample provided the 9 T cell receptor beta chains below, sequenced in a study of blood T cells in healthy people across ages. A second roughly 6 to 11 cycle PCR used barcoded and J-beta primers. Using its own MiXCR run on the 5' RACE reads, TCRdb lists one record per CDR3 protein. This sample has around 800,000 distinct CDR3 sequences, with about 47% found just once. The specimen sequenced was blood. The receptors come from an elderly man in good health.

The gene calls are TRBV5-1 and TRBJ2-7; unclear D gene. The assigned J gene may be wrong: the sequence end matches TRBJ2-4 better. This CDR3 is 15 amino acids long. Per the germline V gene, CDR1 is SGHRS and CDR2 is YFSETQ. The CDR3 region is CASSSGREGQNIQYF. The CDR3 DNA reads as TGCGCCAGCAGCTCCGGAAGGGAAGGCCAAAACATTCAGTACTTC.

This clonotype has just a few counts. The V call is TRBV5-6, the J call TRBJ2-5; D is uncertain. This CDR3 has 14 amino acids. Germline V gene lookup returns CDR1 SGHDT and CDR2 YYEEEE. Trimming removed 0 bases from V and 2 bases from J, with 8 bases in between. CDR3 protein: CASSLAGPQETQYF. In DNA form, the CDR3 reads TGTGCCAGCAGCTTGGCGGGCCCACAAGAGACCCAGTACTTC.

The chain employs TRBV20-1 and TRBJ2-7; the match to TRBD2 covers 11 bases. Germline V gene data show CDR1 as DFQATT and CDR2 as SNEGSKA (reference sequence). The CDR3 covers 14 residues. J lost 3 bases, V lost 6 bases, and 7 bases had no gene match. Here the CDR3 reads CSASGTSGYYEQYF. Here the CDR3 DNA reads TGCAGTGCATCCGGGACTAGCGGTTACTACGAGCAGTACTTC.

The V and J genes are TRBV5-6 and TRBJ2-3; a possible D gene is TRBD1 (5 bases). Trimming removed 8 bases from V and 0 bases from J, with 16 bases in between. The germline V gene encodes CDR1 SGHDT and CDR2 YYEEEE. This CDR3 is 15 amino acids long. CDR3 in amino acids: CASGFKGWSTDTQYF. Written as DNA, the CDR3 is TGTGCCAGTGGATTTAAGGGGTGGAGCACAGATACGCAGTATTTT.

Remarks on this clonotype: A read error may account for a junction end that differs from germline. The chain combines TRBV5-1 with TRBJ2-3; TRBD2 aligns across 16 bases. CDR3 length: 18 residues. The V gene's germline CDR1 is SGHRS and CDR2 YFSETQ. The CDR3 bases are TGCGCCAGCAGCTCGGGACTAGCGGGAGGGAGCAGCACAGATACGCGGTATTTT. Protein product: CASSSGLAGGSSTDTRYF.

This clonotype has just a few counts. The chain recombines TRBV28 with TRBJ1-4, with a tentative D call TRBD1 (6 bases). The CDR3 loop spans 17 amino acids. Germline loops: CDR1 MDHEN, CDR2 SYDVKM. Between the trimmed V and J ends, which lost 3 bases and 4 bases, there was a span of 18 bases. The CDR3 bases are TGTGCCAGCAGTTTCTTACAGGGCCGGAATCTTAATGAAAAACTGTTTTTT. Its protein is CASSFLQGRNLNEKLFF. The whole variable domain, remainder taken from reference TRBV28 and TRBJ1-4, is DVKVTQSSRYLVKRTGEKVFLECVQDMDHENMFWYRQDPGLGLRLIYFSYDVKMKEKGDIPEGYSVSREKKERFSLILESASTNQTSMYLCASSFLQGRNLNEKLFFGSGTQLSVL.

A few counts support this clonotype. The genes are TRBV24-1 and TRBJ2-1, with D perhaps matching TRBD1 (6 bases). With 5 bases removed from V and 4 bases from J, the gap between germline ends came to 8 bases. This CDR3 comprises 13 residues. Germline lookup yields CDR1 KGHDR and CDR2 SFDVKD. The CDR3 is CATSGQVYNEQFF. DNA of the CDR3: TGTGCCACCAGTGGACAGGTTTACAATGAGCAGTTCTTC.

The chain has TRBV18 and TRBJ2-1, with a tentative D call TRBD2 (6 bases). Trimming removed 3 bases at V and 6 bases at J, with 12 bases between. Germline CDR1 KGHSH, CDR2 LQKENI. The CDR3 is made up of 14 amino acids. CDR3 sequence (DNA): TGTGCCAGCTCACCCTCAACCGGGAGCAATGAGCAGTTCTTC. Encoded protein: CASSPSTGSNEQFF.

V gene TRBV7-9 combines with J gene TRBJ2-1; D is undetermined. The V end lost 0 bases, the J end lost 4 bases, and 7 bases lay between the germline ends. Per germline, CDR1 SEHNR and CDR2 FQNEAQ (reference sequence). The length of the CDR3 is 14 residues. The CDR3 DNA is TGTGCCAGCAGCTTAGCTTCACCATACAATGAGCAGTTCTTC. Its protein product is CASSLASPYNEQFF.